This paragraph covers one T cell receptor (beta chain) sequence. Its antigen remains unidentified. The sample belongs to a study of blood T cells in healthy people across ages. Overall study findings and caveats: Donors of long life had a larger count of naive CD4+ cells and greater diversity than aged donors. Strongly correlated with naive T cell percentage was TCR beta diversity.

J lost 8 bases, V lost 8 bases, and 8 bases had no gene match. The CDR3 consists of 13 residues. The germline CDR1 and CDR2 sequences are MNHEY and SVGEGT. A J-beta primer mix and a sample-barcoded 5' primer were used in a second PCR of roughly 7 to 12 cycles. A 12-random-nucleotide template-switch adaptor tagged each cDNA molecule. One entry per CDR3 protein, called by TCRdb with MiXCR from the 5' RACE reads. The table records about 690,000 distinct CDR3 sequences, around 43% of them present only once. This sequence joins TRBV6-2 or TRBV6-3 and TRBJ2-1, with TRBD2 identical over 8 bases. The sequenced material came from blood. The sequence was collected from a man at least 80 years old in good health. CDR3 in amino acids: CASGGRLMDEQFF. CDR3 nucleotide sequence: TGTGCCAGCGGCGGGAGGCTGATGGATGAGCAGTTCTTC.